This TCR beta chain comes out of a study of blood T cell repertoires in COVID-19. Study background: Both acute and convalescent COVID-19 samples were obtained from the United States, Italy and Spain.

This clone has just one count. As processed by the authors: Using reference gene primer amplification, nucleated cell counts were estimated. Only in-frame clones appear in the TCRdb table, and some are missing; sequencing was by immunoSEQ multiplex PCR. From that table come the V and J calls and clone size; the DNA was used to work out D and trimming. The sample includes 250,000 or so clones, about 85% of them seen just once. Cohort 3 donors were reported recovered after two negative PCRs, clearance, or symptom resolution. Sequenced sample: PBMCs or T cells enriched from blood (not recorded which). This receptor was obtained from a man aged 25-40 years who had recovered from COVID-19.

The CDR3 sequence: CAWSAGQNTFF. The CDR3 nucleotides read TGTGCCTGGAGTGCTGGACAGAATACTTTCTTT. This chain links TRBV30 with TRBJ1-1; tentatively, D is TRBD1 (6 bases). Germline V gene data show CDR1 as GTSNPN and CDR2 as SVGIG (reference sequence). The CDR3 extends over 11 amino acids. Trimming pared 1 base from V and 12 bases from J, leaving 12 bases between. The variable domain in full, completed from reference TRBV30 and TRBJ1-1, reads SQTIHQWPATLVQPVGSPLSLECTVEGTSNPNLYWYRQAAGRGLQLLFYSVGIGQISSEVPQNLSASRPQDRQFILSSKKLLLSDSGFYLCAWSAGQNTFFGQGTRLTVV.